The next 7 T cell receptor beta chains were all read from a single sample in a study of circulating CD8 cells and anti-PD-1 response in melanoma. Four subsets defined by PD-1 and/or TIGIT were sorted from live CD3+CD8+TCRalphabeta+ cells. The QIAseq Immune Repertoire TCR panel built the libraries from around 15 ng of total RNA. Via MiXCR, TCRdb re-called the reads, giving one row per CDR3 protein. Of about 680 distinct CDR3 sequences in the sample, roughly 8.2% were seen once. Source: CD8+ T cells from PBMCs, taken at baseline or after one month of anti-PD-1 therapy (not recorded which). These receptors all come from a human donor with melanoma.

This clonotype counts as medium-sized (0.01 to 0.1%). The CDR3: CASSLGDESYHADTQYF. The CDR3 bases are TGCGCCAGCAGCTTGGGGGACGAGTCTTACCACGCAGATACGCAGTATTTT. The gene calls are TRBV5-1 and TRBJ2-3; D could derive from TRBD1 or TRBD2 (5 bases each). The CDR3 runs 17 residues. The V gene lost 0 bases and the J gene lost 4 bases, with 18 bases spanning the gap. Germline V CDR1 and CDR2: SGHRS, YFSETQ.

This clonotype is judged medium-sized. This chain connects TRBV28 to TRBJ1-4; D unclear. The CDR3 is made up of 12 amino acids. CDR1 is MDHEN and CDR2 is SYDVKM in the germline V gene. CDR3 residues: CAVMTTNEKLFF. CDR3 sequence (DNA): TGTGCTGTCATGACAACTAATGAAAAACTGTTTTTT.

On this clonotype itself: A single base separates this from a much larger clone, so it may be a read error. This chain joins TRBV7-2 and TRBJ2-1, with D perhaps being TRBD1 or TRBD2 (6 bases each). Germline V lookup: CDR1 SGHTA, CDR2 FQGNSA. The CDR3 is 14 amino acids. The CDR3 sequence is CASSLEGGINGQFF. CDR3 in DNA: TGTGCCAGCAGCTTAGAGGGGGGCATCAATGGGCAGTTCTTC.

This clonotype rates as large. The J gene is TRBJ2-5, the V gene TRBV7-2; the match to TRBD2 covers 10 bases. CDR1 and CDR2 (germline): SGHTA, FQGNSA. Trimming removed 6 bases from V and 5 bases from J; junction bases left unmatched: 6. This CDR3 has 14 residues. CDR3 nucleotides: TGTGCCAGCAGTCAGACGGGACTAGCGGAGACCCAGTACTTC. Its translation: CASSQTGLAETQYF. Full variable domain (rest looked up from reference TRBV7-2 and TRBJ2-5): GAGVSQSPSNKVTEKGKDVELRCDPISGHTALYWYRQSLGQGLEFLIYFQGNSAPDKSGLPSDRFSAERTGGSVSTLTIQRTQQEDSAVYLCASSQTGLAETQYFGPGTRLLVL.

This clonotype rates as medium-sized. V and J are TRBV27 and TRBJ1-2, with D possibly being TRBD1 (6 bases). Trimming stripped 2 bases from V and 0 bases from J, with 19 bases between. Germline V gene data show CDR1 as MNHEY and CDR2 as SMNVEV (reference sequence). The length of the CDR3 is 18 residues. The CDR3 DNA is TGTGCCAGCAGTTTAAGTGGGGGGCAGACAGCTGCTAACTATGGCTACACCTTC. Translated, it gives CASSLSGGQTAANYGYTF.

This clonotype ranks as medium-sized (0.01 to 0.1%). This chain links TRBV2 with TRBJ1-5; 8 positions match TRBD1. The CDR3 has 14 amino acids. Trimming removed 5 bases from V and 7 bases from J; junction bases left unmatched: 7. Per germline, CDR1 SNHLY and CDR2 FYNNEI. CDR3 amino acids: CASSQTGVGQPQHF. Written as DNA, the CDR3 is TGTGCCAGCAGTCAGACAGGGGTGGGGCAGCCCCAGCATTTT.

This clonotype is medium-sized (0.01 to 0.1%) in the sample. This sequence joins TRBV7-3 and TRBJ2-3; either TRBD1 or TRBD2 may supply D (5 bases each). The V gene lost 5 bases and the J gene lost 1 base, with 10 bases spanning the gap. Germline lookup yields CDR1 SGHTA and CDR2 FQGTGA. The CDR3 has 14 residues. The CDR3: CASSGTEGTDTQYF. As DNA, the CDR3 is TGTGCCAGCAGCGGGACGGAAGGCACAGATACGCAGTATTTT.